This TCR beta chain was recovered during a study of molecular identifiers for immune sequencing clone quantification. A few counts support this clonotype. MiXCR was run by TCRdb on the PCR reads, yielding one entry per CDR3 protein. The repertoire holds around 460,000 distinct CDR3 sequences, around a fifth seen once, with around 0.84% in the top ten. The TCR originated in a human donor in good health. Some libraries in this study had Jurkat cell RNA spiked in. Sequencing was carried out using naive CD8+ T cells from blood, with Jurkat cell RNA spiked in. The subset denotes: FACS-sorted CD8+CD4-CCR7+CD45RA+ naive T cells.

CDR3 loop: CASSYGTGNTEAFF. CDR3 nucleotide sequence: TGTGCCAGCAGTTACGGGACAGGGAACACTGAAGCTTTCTTT. The chain employs TRBV12-3 or TRBV12-4 and TRBJ1-1; TRBD1 agrees at 8 bases. This CDR3 has 14 residues. V trimming: 4 bases; J trimming: 1 base; junction bases outside the gene matches: 2.